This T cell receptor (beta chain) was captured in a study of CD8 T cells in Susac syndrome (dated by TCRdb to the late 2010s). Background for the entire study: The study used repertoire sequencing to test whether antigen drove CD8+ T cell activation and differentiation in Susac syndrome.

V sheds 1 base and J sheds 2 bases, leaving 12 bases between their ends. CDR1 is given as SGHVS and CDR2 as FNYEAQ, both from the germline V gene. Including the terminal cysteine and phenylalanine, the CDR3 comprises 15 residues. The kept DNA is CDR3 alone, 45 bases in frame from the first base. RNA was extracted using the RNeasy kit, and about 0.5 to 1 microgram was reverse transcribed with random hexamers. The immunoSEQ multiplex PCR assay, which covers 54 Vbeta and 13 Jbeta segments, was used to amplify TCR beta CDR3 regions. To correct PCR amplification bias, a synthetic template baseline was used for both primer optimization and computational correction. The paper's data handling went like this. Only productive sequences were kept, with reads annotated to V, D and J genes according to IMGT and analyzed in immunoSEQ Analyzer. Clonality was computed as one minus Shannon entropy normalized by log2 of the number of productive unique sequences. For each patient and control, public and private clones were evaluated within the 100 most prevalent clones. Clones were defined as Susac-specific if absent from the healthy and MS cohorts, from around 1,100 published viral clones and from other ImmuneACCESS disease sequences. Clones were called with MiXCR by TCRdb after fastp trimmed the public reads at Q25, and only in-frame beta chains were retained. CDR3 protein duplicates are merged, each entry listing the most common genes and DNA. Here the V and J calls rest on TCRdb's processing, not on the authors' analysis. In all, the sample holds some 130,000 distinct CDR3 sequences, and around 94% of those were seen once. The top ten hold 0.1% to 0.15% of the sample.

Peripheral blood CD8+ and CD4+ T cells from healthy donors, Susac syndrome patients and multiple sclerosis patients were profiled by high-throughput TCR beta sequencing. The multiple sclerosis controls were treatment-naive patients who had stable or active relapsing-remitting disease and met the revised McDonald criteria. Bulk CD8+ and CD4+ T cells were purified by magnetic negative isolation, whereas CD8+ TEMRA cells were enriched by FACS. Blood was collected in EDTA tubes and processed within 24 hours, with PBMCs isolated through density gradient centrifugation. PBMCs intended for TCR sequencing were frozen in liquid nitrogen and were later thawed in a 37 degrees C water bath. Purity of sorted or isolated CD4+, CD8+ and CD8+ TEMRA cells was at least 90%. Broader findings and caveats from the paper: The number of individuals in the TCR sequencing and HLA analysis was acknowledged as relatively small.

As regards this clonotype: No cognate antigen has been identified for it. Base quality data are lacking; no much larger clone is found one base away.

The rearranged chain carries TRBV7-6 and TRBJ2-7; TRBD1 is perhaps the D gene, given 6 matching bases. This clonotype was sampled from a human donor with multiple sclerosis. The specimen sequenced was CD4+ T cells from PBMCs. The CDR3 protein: CASSLDPGAPYEQYF. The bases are TGTGCCAGCAGCTTAGACCCAGGGGCCCCCTACGAGCAGTACTTC.